This record covers a single TCR beta chain. It has no known antigen specificity. Per-base quality was not reported, and no clone a single base away is much larger than it. CDR1 and CDR2 were assigned from the germline V gene as SGHRS and YFSETQ. After removal of 3 bases from V and 5 bases from J, the junction retains 6 bases not matched to a gene. There are 15 amino acids in the CDR3, from cysteine to phenylalanine inclusive. Left in the record is the CDR3 DNA by itself, 45 bases read in frame from the first base. The immunoSEQ Assay, a bias-controlled multiplex PCR, was used to amplify TCRbeta CDR3 regions from genomic DNA. For the original study's pipeline: Nucleated cell counts per sample were estimated from amplification of reference gene primers within the assay. To quantify the absolute abundance of each unique TCRbeta CDR3 rearrangement, sequence reads were collapsed and filtered. For each sample, productive Simpson clonality was calculated by taking the square root of Simpson's diversity index across productive rearrangements. In TCRdb, the immuneACCESS table is reduced to in-frame sequences with V and J assigned. These tables do not hold every clone; where another copy was compared, an unresolved V gene accounts for under half, and the others remain unexplained. V and J calls and clone size are given by that table; D and trimming were obtained from the DNA. Recorded for this sample are around 180,000 clones; over 65% of them occurred a single time. About 3% of the sample belongs to the ten largest clones.

This specimen comes from a study of blood T cell repertoires in COVID-19 (dated by TCRdb to the early 2020s). Broadly, across the study: Samples from collaborators originated in the United States, Italy and Spain and spanned both the acute and convalescent phases of COVID-19. The prospective study material was composed of cDNA or gDNA derived from T cells, B-cell-depleted T cells, or PBMCs. The dataset comprised deeply sampled blood TCRbeta repertoires from subjects exposed to, actively infected with, or recovered from COVID-19. The repertoires were released in a freely available public database meant as a resource for research on the immune response to SARS-CoV-2. Samples were obtained from the ongoing ImmuneRACE study (first 160 participants) and from about 1,300 subjects provided by 6 global collaborators. The sample metadata nearly always contained a de-identified subject ID, COVID-19 status, age in years and sex. Where HLA class I and class II types were available, the types were taken from metadata supplied by the sample provider, not from assay-based typing. Beyond this particular receptor, the publication reports: Clinical and demographic metadata were provided uncurated, with the amount varying by source and participant.

Collaborating institutions collected whole blood in K2EDTA tubes following their own protocols. For TCRbeta analysis, collaborator samples were shipped as frozen whole blood, as isolated PBMCs, or as DNA extracted from either sample type. The receptor's source is an elderly woman with acute or convalescent COVID-19. The sequencing input was peripheral blood. This chain is built from TRBV5-1 and TRBJ1-5; a stretch of 9 junction bases matches TRBD1. This receptor carries the CDR3 CASSSGQGGYQPQHF. The nucleotides read TGCGCCAGCAGCTCGGGACAGGGAGGATATCAGCCCCAGCATTTT.